The present entry profiles one T cell receptor beta chain with its context. The data belong to a study of T cells in Graves' hyperthyroidism and ophthalmopathy. The CDR3 contains 15 residues. The ends lost 6 bases at V and 0 bases at J; junction bases unmatched: 3. Germline values: CDR1 SGHAT, CDR2 FQDESV (reference sequence). RNA transcripts were the template for amplifying TCR beta CDR3 regions. An initial round of RT-PCR targeting the TCR CDR3 relied on the HTBI primer set. TCRdb used MiXCR to reprocess the multiplex PCR reads, holding one entry per CDR3 protein. The sample lists 400,000 to 550,000 distinct CDR3 sequences; around a quarter were seen once. Ophthalmopathy cases met thresholds of Clinical Activity Score at least 3, NOSPECS grade at least 4 and duration under 3 months.

This receptor was obtained from a woman in her 30s with Graves' ophthalmopathy. The specimen was blood. This chain uses TRBV11-1 with TRBJ2-1, with 9 bases fitting TRBD2. The CDR3: CASRSSGSSYNEQFF. The CDR3 DNA is TGTGCCAGCAGGAGTAGCGGGAGCTCCTACAATGAGCAGTTCTTC.